This TCR beta chain was found in a study of T cell responses to AZD1222 COVID-19 vaccine (dated by TCRdb to the early 2020s). About the study as a whole: AZD1222 recipients whose second dose came at about 4 weeks and those whose second dose came at about 12 weeks were combined into one group, since spike-specific TCR depth and breadth did not differ between the two schedules. TCR sequencing was performed for fewer than 250 trial participants, of whom about 210 were given two doses of AZD1222 and about 25 were given two doses of MenACWY control vaccine. Trial participants were enrolled into age subgroups of 18-55, 56-69 and 70-plus years, which contained roughly 140, 27 and 60 TCR-sequenced participants, respectively.

The time point label of this sample denotes: baseline before first vaccination. Vaccinee samples were obtained from the UK trials COV001 and COV002, which included a single-blind randomized controlled phase 2/3 trial of AZD1222 (ChAdOx1 nCoV-19) in healthy adults. For TCRbeta chain sequencing, PBMC samples were collected from trial participants at day 0 and at day 28 after the second dose. V loses 4 bases at its end and J loses 7 bases; junction bases beyond the gene matches: 6. The CDR3 contains 15 residues, cysteine and phenylalanine counted. Only the CDR3 DNA is retained, 45 bases long and in frame from the first base. CDR1 and CDR2, per the germline V gene (reference sequence), are SGHNT and YYREEE. Concerning this clone itself: The antigen it recognizes is unknown. The input lacks base qualities; no much larger clone sits a single base away.

What the research found in general, with its limitations: Spike-specific TCR breadth and depth rose significantly after two AZD1222 doses compared with day 0 and with MenACWY recipients. Only five or six AZD1222 recipients were SARS-CoV-2 seropositive at baseline, limiting conclusions about previously exposed vaccinees. Reportedly, almost half of the unique spike-specific TCRs recognized epitopes lying outside the regions that are mutated in the B.1.351 and B.1.1.7 variants. The 56-69-year group was small, and its depth increase did not reach significance, likely because of low power. CD4 TCRs associated with the vaccine covered the entire spike protein, and the dominant responses were in regions 160-218 and 743-854. Because no samples from the day 14 peak response were available, repertoires could be characterized only after the peak T cell response. Participants were mostly white British and included more females than males, and it was suggested by the authors that clonal diversity may have been underestimated.

The CDR3 regions of human TCRbeta chains were analyzed by immunosequencing. In the authors' own workflow: Repertoire TCRs were matched against a reference library of SARS-CoV-2-specific TCRs generated with the MIRA antigen-specificity platform. Breadth meant the fraction of unique TCRs that were SARS-CoV-2-associated, whereas depth meant the fraction of total T cells that were SARS-CoV-2-associated. Using the MIRA data, each spike-specific TCR was mapped to the spike region that the TCR reacts to and placed in a CD4 or CD8 class. Log10-transformed breadth and depth values were compared by one-way ANOVA with Sidak's multiple comparisons tests. This is the immuneACCESS table as TCRdb keeps it, with only in-frame sequences that have V and J called. A part of the clones is gone; compared with another copy, unresolved V genes explain less than half, and the rest is unexplained. V and J calls and clone size are those listed in that table; D and trimming were worked out from the DNA. Counted in this sample were 73,000 or so clones; about four fifths of them appeared once. About 5.8% of the sample rests with the top ten.

The starting material was peripheral blood, obtained on day 0 of AZD1222 vaccination. This TCR derives from an adult in good health. This chain is built from TRBV5-4 and TRBJ1-6; 9 nucleotides in the junction match TRBD1. The nucleotide sequence is TGTGCCAGCAGCGCCGGGACAGGGAGGAATTCACCCCTCCACTTT. Its protein reads: CASSAGTGRNSPLHF.